A selection of T cell receptor beta chains follows, all from one sample in a study of blood T cell repertoires in COVID-19. Profiling relied on immunoSEQ multiplex PCR, and the TCRdb table lists in-frame clones only, not all of them. The top ten hold 9.5% to 10% of the sample, which has 300,000 to 400,000 clones, 87% seen once. Sequencing was done on a sample of peripheral blood. The receptor source for this set is a man aged 30-40 years with COVID-19, enrolled during active disease. Each CDR3 is given with its conserved first and last residue. Each record gives: clone size, D gene, V gene, J gene, CDR3 DNA, CDR3 protein. D genes are given only for firm matches. The size of a clone is reported for some rows only, either as once, few or many, or as a class for expanded clones.

>-|TRBD1|TRBV18|TRBJ2-6
TGTGCCAGCTCACCACGGCGACAGGGGGTCTCGTCTGGGGCCAACGTCCTGACTTTC
CASSPRRQGVSSGANVLTF
>-|-|TRBV6-5|TRBJ2-7
TGTGCCAGCAGGGGGGACAAAGCCTACGAGCAGTACTTC
CASRGDKAYEQYF
>-|-|TRBV18|TRBJ1-1
TGTGCCAGCTCACCACCCCAGGTCCTGAGCGAAGCTTTCTTT
CASSPPQVLSEAFF
>once|TRBD1|TRBV27|TRBJ2-7
TGTGCCAGCAGTTTACGGCCCCCCGGATCGGACAGGGGCGTCGAGCAGTACTTC
CASSLRPPGSDRGVEQYF
>-|-|TRBV19|TRBJ2-5
TGTGCCAGTAGTATTTCACAGCAAGAGACCCAGTACTTC
CASSISQQETQYF
>-|-|TRBV6-1|TRBJ1-2
TGTGCCAGCAGTGGGGGACTCATTCTTCTCGGGACGGATGGCTACACCTTC
CASSGGLILLGTDGYTF
>-|-|TRBV25-1|TRBJ2-1
TGTGCCAGCAGTTACACAAATGAGCAGTTCTTC
CASSYTNEQFF
>-|TRBD2|TRBV9|TRBJ2-4
TGTGCCAGCAGGCAGCGGGAGGGATTAGCCAAAAACATTCAGTACTTC
CASRQREGLAKNIQYF
>-|TRBD2|TRBV24-1|TRBJ2-4
TGTGCCACCACCCACCCGCGGGGACTAGCGGAAAACATTCAGTACTTC
CATTHPRGLAENIQYF
>-|TRBD1|TRBV14|TRBJ1-4
TGTGCCAGCAGCCAAGAGTGGAACAGGGGGTTCTCCATAACTAATGAAAAACTGTTTTTT
CASSQEWNRGFSITNEKLFF
>once|TRBD1|TRBV14|TRBJ2-5
TGTGCCAGCAGCCCTGGGACAGGGCTAGAGACCCAGTACTTC
CASSPGTGLETQYF
>-|-|TRBV2|TRBJ2-7
TGTGCCAGCAGTGTTTACGGCTACGAGCAGTACTTC
CASSVYGYEQYF
>-|TRBD1|TRBV7-9|TRBJ2-5
TGTGCCAGCAGGCTAACAGGGGAAGAGACCCAGTACTTC
CASRLTGEETQYF